This TCR beta chain was observed in a study of long-term antiretroviral therapy in people with HIV. General study results and limits: Diversity remained lower than transplant donor controls, even though it increased after ART.

Everyone in the study who had HIV was treated in the United States. A v3.0 immunoSEQ assay was performed at survey level. Libraries were prepared by immunoSEQ multiplex PCR; TCRdb keeps only in-frame clonotypes and omits some of them. There are tens of thousands of clones in the sample; around three quarters occur only once, and approximately 7% lies in the top ten. Concerning this clone itself: The antigen is not known.

Trimming cost V 5 bases and J 9 bases; bases outside gene matches: 13. Germline values: CDR1 LGHNA, CDR2 YNFKEQ. The CDR3 runs to 16 residues. The chain uses TRBV4-2 and TRBJ2-1; 10 bases map to TRBD2. Source: unsorted PBMCs, taken 0.3 years after starting antiretroviral therapy. The TCR sequence derives from a middle-aged man with HIV. CDR3 coding DNA: TGTGCCAGCAGCTCCCTAGGGTTAGCGGGGGGAGGTGAGCAGTTCTTC. Its protein product is CASSSLGLAGGGEQFF.